The clone carrying this T cell receptor beta chain came up many times. The antigen is unknown. This entry is derived from a study of identical twins. V was clipped by 5 bases and J by 7 bases; unmatched bases: 7. The CDR3 runs 14 residues. TCRdb itself ran the 5' RACE reads through MiXCR, one entry per CDR3 protein. Among approximately 700,000 distinct CDR3 sequences listed, 6.1% were seen once. Study-level findings and limits: Out-of-frame TCR alpha sharing in monozygotic twins exceeded recombination model predictions. Insertion counts were lower in abundant cord blood beta clonotypes, a trend that memory repertoires did not show.

Input material: naive T cells sorted from blood. This clonotype originated in a man in his late teens or twenties in good health. The chain carries TRBV12-3 or TRBV12-4 and TRBJ2-1; 8 positions match TRBD2. The DNA for the CDR3 is TGTGCCAGCAGTCCTCGACTAGCGCGAAATGAGCAGTTCTTC. This gives the protein CASSPRLARNEQFF.